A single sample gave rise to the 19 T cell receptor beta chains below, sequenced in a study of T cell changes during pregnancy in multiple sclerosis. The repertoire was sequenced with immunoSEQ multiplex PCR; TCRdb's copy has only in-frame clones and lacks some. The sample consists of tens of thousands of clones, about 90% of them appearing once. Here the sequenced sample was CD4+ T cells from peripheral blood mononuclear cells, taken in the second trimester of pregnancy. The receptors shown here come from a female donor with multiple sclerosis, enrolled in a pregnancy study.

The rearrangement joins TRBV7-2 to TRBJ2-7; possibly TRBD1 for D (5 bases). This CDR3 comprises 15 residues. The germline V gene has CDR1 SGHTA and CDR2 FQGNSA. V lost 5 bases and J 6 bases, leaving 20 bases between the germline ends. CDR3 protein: CASSLLLGASLEQYF. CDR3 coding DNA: TGTGCCAGCAGCCTACTCCTAGGGGCCTCTCTCGAGCAGTACTTC.

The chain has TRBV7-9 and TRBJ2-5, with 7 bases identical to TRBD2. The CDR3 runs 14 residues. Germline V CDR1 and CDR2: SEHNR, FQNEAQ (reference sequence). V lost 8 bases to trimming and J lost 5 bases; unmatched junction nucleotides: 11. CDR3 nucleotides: TGTGCCAGCGGGGAGGGAGTTTTGGCGGAGACCCAGTACTTC. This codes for CASGEGVLAETQYF.

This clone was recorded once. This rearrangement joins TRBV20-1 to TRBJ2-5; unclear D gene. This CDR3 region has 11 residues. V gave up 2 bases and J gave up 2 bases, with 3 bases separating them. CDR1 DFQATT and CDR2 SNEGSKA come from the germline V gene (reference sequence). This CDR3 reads CSARIQETQYF. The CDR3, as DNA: TGCAGTGCTAGAATACAAGAGACCCAGTACTTC.

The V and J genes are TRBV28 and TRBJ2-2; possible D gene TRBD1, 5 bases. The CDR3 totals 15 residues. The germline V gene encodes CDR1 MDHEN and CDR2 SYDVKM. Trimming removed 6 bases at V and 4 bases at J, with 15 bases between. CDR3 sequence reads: CASSYEGVVTGELFF. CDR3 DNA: TGTGCCAGCAGCTACGAAGGGGTGGTCACCGGGGAGCTGTTTTTT.

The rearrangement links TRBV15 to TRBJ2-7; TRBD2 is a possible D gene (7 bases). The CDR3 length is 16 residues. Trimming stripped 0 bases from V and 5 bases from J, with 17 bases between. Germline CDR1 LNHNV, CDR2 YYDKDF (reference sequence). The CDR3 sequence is CATSRDLGPGGHEQYF. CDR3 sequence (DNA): TGTGCCACCAGCAGAGATCTAGGACCCGGGGGGCACGAGCAGTACTTC.

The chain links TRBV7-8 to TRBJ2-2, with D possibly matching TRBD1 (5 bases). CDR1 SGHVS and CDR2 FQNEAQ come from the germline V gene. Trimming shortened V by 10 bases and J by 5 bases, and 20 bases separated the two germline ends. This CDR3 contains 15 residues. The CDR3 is CAIPRGTGVTGELFF. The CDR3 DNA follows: TGTGCCATCCCGCGAGGCACAGGAGTTACCGGGGAGCTGTTTTTT.

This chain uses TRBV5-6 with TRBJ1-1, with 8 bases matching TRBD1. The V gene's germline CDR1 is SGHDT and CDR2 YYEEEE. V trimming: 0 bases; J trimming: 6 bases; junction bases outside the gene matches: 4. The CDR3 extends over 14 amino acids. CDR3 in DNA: TGTGCCAGCAGCTTGGGGACAGGGAGGCCTGAAGCTTTCTTT. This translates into CASSLGTGRPEAFF.

In DNA, the CDR3 is TGTGCCACCAGCAGAGGAGTCGGACTAGCGGGAGGGCGTGTCGCAGATACGCAGTATTTT. As protein: CATSRGVGLAGGRVADTQYF. J is TRBJ2-3 and V is TRBV15; 15 positions match TRBD2. This CDR3 has 20 residues. CDR1 and CDR2 (germline): LNHNV, YYDKDF (reference sequence). V trimming: 1 base; J trimming: 4 bases; junction bases outside the gene matches: 12. The full variable domain, in which reference TRBV15 and TRBJ2-3 provide the parts outside the CDR3, is DAMVIQNPRYQVTQFGKPVTLSCSQTLNHNVMYWYQQKSSQAPKLLFHYYDKDFNNEADTPDNFQSRRPNTSFCFLDIRSPGLGDTAMYLCATSRGVGLAGGRVADTQYFGPGTRLTVL.

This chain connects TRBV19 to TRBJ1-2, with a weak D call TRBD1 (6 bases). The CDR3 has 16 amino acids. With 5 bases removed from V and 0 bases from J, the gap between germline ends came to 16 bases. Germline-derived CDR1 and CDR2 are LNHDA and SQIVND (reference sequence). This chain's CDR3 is CASSVSRDRTNYGYTF. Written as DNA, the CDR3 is TGTGCCAGTAGTGTCAGCCGCGACAGGACTAACTATGGCTACACCTTC.

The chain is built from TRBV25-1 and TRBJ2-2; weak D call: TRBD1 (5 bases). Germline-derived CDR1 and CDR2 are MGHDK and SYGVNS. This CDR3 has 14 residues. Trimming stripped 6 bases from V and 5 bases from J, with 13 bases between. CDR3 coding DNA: TGTGCCAGCAGGGGGATAGGGGTGACCGGGGAGCTGTTTTTT. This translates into CASRGIGVTGELFF.

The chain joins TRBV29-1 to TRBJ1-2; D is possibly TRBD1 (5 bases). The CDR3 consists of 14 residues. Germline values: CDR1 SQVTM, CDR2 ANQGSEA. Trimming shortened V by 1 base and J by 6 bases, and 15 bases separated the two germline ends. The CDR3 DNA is TGCAGCGTTGAAGTTCTCCCGGGGGGGGATGGCTACACCTTC. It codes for CSVEVLPGGDGYTF.

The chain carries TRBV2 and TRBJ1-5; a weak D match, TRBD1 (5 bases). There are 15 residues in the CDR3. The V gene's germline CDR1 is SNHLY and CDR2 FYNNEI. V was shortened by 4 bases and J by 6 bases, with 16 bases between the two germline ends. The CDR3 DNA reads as TGTGCCAGCAGTGGATCGGCAGGGTATCTTCAGCCCCAGCATTTT. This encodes CASSGSAGYLQPQHF.

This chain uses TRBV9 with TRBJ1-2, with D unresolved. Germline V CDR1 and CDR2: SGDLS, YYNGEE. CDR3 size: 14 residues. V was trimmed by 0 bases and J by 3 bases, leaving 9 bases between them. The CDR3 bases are TGTGCCAGCAGCGTAGATTGGGGAGACTATGGCTACACCTTC. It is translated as CASSVDWGDYGYTF.

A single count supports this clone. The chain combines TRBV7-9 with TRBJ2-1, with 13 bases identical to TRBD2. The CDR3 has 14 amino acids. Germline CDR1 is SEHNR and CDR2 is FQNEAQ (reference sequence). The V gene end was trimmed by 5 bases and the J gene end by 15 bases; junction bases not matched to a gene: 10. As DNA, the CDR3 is TGTGCCAGCAGCGGTCGACTAGCGGGGGGCCTTGGGTTCTTC. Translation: CASSGRLAGGLGFF. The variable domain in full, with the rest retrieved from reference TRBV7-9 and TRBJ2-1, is DTGVSQNPRHKITKRGQNVTFRCDPISEHNRLYWYRQTLGQGPEFLTYFQNEAQLEKSRLLSDRFSAERPKGSFSTLEIQRTEQGDSAMYLCASSGRLAGGLGFFGPGTRLTVL.

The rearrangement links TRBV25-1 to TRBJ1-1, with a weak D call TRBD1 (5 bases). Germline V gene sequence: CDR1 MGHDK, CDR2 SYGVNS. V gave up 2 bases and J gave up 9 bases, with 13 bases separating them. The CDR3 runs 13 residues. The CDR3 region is CASSEPRRGKAFF. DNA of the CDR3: TGTGCCAGCAGTGAACCTCGGCGGGGGAAAGCTTTCTTT.

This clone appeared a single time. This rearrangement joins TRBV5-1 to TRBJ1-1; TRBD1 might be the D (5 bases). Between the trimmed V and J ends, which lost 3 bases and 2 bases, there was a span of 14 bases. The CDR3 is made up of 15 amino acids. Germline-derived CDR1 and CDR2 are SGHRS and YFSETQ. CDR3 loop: CASSSVGAANTEAFF. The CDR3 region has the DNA TGCGCCAGCAGCTCGGTTGGGGCCGCTAACACTGAAGCTTTCTTT.

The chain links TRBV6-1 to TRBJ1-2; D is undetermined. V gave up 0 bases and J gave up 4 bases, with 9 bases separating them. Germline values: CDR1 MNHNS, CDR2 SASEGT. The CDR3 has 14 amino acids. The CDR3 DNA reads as TGTGCCAGCAGTGAAGCGCGAGGCGGCTATGGCTACACCTTC. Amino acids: CASSEARGGYGYTF.

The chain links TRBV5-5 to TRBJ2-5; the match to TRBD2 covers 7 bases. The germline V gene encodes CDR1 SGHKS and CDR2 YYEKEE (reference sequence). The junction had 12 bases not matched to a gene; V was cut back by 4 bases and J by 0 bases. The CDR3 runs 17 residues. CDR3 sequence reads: CASSRGVVASDQETQYF. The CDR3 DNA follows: TGTGCCAGCAGCCGGGGGGTTGTGGCCTCTGACCAAGAGACCCAGTACTTC.

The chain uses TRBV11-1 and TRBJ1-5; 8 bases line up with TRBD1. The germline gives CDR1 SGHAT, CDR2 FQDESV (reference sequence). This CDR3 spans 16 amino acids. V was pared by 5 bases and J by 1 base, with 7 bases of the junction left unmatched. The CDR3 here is CASSRTRQGSNQPQHF. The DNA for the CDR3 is TGTGCCAGCAGCCGTACGAGACAGGGGAGCAATCAGCCCCAGCATTTT.